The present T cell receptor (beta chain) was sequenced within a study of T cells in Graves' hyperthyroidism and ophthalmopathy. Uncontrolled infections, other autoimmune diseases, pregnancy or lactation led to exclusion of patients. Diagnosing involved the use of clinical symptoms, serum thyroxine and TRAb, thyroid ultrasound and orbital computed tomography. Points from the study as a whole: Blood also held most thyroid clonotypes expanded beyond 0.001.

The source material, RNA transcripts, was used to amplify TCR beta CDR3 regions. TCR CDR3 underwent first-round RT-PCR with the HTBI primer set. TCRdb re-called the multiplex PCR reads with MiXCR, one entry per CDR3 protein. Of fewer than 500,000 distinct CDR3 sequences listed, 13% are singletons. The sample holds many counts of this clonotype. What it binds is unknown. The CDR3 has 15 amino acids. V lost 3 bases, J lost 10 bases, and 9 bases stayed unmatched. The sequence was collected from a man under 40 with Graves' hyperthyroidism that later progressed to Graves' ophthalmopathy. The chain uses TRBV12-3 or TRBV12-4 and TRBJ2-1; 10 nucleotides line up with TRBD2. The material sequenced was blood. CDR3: CASSFKRGGTGEQFF. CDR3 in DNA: TGTGCCAGCAGTTTCAAGCGGGGGGGTACAGGGGAGCAGTTCTTC.